The text below deals with one T cell receptor beta chain. Its antigen is undetermined. The data were obtained in a study of tumor-infiltrating lymphocytes in primary liver carcinoma. Whole-study context: Men as well as women, aged 30 to 69 years, made up the patients.

Making TCR beta cDNA involved roughly 500 ng total RNA and a constant-region primer. TCR beta libraries came from three nested multiplex PCR rounds using slightly modified ARM-PCR. TRBV1-TRBV30 forward primers paired with a C-beta reverse primer were used in the first two PCR rounds, which ran approximately 10 cycles each. TCRdb passed the multiplex PCR reads through MiXCR, listing each CDR3 protein once. This table holds about 120,000 distinct CDR3 sequences, 50% to 70% found once. Co-extracted RNA and DNA came from roughly 20-30 mg of unsorted bulk tissue. Resecting the tumor surgically was how the patients' primary liver carcinoma was treated. Notes on the study in general: Blood's top-250-clone fraction was significantly lower than that of tumors (p = 0.039). Tumor-adjacent and tumor-blood pairs overlapped less than tumor region pairs did.

V gave up 0 bases and J gave up 3 bases, with 13 bases separating them. CDR3 length: 15 amino acids. Germline CDR1 SQVTM, CDR2 ANQGSEA. V is TRBV29-1 and J is TRBJ2-3; D is unclear. This TCR derives from a woman aged 55 to 70 with primary liver carcinoma and hepatitis B virus infection. Sequencing was performed on liver tumor tissue from sampling region 1. The sample's subset: tumor region T1, superior pole. CDR3 loop: CSVEDRRIWTDTQYF. DNA of the CDR3: TGCAGCGTTGAAGATCGACGGATATGGACAGATACGCAGTATTTT.